This entry features one T cell receptor (beta chain) sequence. Its target is unknown. This CDR3 has 14 amino acids. The germline V gene encodes CDR1 LGHDT and CDR2 YNNKEL (reference sequence). Trimming at V came to 0 bases and at J to 11 bases, leaving 9 bases not matched to a gene. This entry is derived from a study of T cell responses to AZD1222 COVID-19 vaccine. Produced via immunoSEQ multiplex PCR; TCRdb's table is partial and in-frame only. The repertoire consists of 89,000 or so clones, with around 90% occurring once and the leading ten covering roughly 15%. Study results and caveats: Sampling that yielded the repertoires occurred only after the peak T cell response. Rises in breadth and depth of Spike-specific TCRs came after two AZD1222 doses. Donors in the cohort were predominantly white British and more often female, and clonal diversity was possibly underestimated.

This TCR derives from an adult in good health. This rearrangement joins TRBV3-1 (or the pseudogene TRBV3-2) to TRBJ1-1; 7 nucleotides line up with TRBD1. The sample consisted of peripheral blood, taken on day 0 of AZD1222 vaccination. CDR3 region: CASSQELYRGRAFF. The CDR3 DNA reads TGTGCCAGCAGCCAAGAGTTGTACAGGGGTCGGGCTTTCTTT.